The present entry profiles one T cell receptor (beta chain) with its context. This entry comes from a study of blood T cell repertoires in COVID-19. Across the study: T cells, B-cell-depleted T cells, or PBMCs provided the cDNA or gDNA that served as material.

In the original processing: Amplified reference gene primers provided the basis for estimating nucleated cell counts. This table comes from immunoSEQ multiplex PCR, and its TCRdb copy is limited to in-frame clones, with some not included. The V and J calls and clone size come from that table; D and trimming were worked out from the DNA. In the table there are 250,000 to 300,000 clones, 85% to 90% of which are singletons. The V end was cut by 5 bases, the J end by 4 bases, with 11 bases between. Germline lookup yields CDR1 LGHNA and CDR2 YNFKEQ. The CDR3 sequence is 13 residues long. Participants were aged 18 to 89 years from 24 US areas. For recovered donors of Cohort 3, there were two negative PCRs, clearance, or symptom resolution.

The specimen sequenced was PBMCs or T cells enriched from blood (not recorded which). The clonotype was recovered from a man aged 18 to 30 who had recovered from COVID-19. The chain is built from TRBV4-2 and TRBJ2-5; D is undetermined. CDR3 nucleotides: TGTGCCAGCAGCGGTACGGGTGTAGAGACCCAGTACTTC. Translating gives CASSGTGVETQYF.